This TCR beta chain was captured in a study of CD8 T cells in ankylosing spondylitis. This clonotype showed up just a few times. Its antigen remains unidentified. TCRdb re-called the 5' RACE reads with MiXCR, one entry per CDR3 protein. The sample includes hundreds of thousands of distinct CDR3 sequences, 26% of them seen just once. The study's findings and limits: Several highly homologous variants formed a TCR beta motif that appeared characteristic of ankylosing spondylitis blood.

Germline values: CDR1 SGHVS, CDR2 FNYEAQ. The CDR3 loop spans 13 amino acids. Deletions cut 1 base from V and 0 bases from J, with 3 bases between. V usage is TRBV7-6 and J usage is TRBJ2-5; D is unclear. This clonotype originated in a male donor with ankylosing spondylitis. The sample consisted of blood, either unsorted or a sorted T cell fraction (not recorded which). In DNA, the CDR3 is TGTGCCAGCAGCTTAGGGGACCAAGAGACCCAGTACTTC. The encoded protein is CASSLGDQETQYF.